This entry describes one TCR beta chain. Its antigen is still unknown. Assay used: immunoSEQ multiplex PCR; TCRdb lists only in-frame clones, some missing. The data show about 40,000 clones, 70% to 85% seen once. The time point was: week 47, end of study. What each vaccine dose contained was 300 ug of mutant IDH1 20-mer peptide, accompanied by topical imiquimod. The donors' diagnosis was new WHO grade 3 or 4 astrocytoma that was IDH1-mutant and ATRX-lost. The V end lost 0 bases, the J end lost 6 bases, and 9 bases lay between the germline ends. Per germline, CDR1 SGDLS and CDR2 YYNGEE. This CDR3 region has 13 residues. The sample belongs to a study of a mutant IDH1 vaccine in newly diagnosed glioma. Overall study context: Earlier treatment was radiotherapy, temozolomide, or both, with most getting both. In the visit schedule, V12 fell in week 35, while V13 fell in week 47.

Source: PBMCs, taken from a glioma patient whose treatment included an IDH1 peptide vaccine. The rearrangement links TRBV9 to TRBJ1-2; D is unresolved. The clonotype comes from a man between 18 and 35 years old with glioma. Some clones in this sample may be carry-over from other donors' samples. The CDR3 DNA reads TGTGCCAGCAGCGTAGCACGATTTAATGGCTACACCTTC. As protein: CASSVARFNGYTF.